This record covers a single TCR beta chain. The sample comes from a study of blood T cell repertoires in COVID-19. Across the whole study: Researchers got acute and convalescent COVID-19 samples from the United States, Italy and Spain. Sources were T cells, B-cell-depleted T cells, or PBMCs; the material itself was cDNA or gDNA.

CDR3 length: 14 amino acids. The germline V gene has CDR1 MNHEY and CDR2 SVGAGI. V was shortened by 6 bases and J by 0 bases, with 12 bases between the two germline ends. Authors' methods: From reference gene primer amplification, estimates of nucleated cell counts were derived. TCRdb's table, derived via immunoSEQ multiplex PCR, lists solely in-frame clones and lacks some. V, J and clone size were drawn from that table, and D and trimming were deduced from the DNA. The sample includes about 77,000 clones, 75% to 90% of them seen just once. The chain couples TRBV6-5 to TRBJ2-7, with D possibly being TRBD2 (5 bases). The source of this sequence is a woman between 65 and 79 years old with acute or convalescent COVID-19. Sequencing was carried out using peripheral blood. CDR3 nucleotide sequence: TGTGCCAGCAGAGTTTACGGGATCTCCTACGAGCAGTACTTC. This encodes CASRVYGISYEQYF.